The 13 T cell receptor beta chains below all came from one sample that was sequenced in a study of T cells after yellow fever vaccination. TCRdb re-called the 5' RACE reads through MiXCR, storing one row per CDR3 protein. Here the sample spans a few thousand distinct CDR3 sequences, less than 4.5% being singletons. This specimen consisted of PBMCs, either bulk or a sorted T-cell subset (CD4+, CD8+, memory, or dextramer-sorted; not recorded which), obtained 15 days after the yellow fever booster vaccination. The receptors shown here come from a young man who received the YFV17D yellow fever vaccine.

This clonotype was seen at least ten times. The rearrangement joins TRBV6-5 to TRBJ1-2; D gene uncertain. CDR1 and CDR2 (germline): MNHEY, SVGAGI. The CDR3 is 11 amino acids. Trimming took off 5 bases at V and 6 bases at J, with 7 bases between the two ends. This chain's CDR3 is CASSQGNGYTF. The CDR3 nucleotides read TGTGCCAGCAGTCAAGGGAATGGCTACACCTTC.

This clonotype is classed as medium-sized (0.01 to 0.1%). The chain couples TRBV21-1 to TRBJ1-1; the table's D call, TRBD1, was not checked against the DNA. TRBV21-1 is an annotated pseudogene. This CDR3 has 17 residues. The chain's CDR3 is CASSKALYRGYGDEAFF. CDR3 coding DNA: TGTGCCAGCAGCAAAGCGCTTTATAGGGGATATGGGGATGAAGCTTTCTTT.

Ten or more counts support this clonotype. This chain connects TRBV7-9 to TRBJ2-5; 7 nucleotides align to TRBD2. Germline trimming cut 4 bases from V and 4 bases from J; bases unmatched to any gene: 9. This CDR3 is built from 15 residues. Germline values: CDR1 SEHNR, CDR2 FQNEAQ (reference sequence). CDR3 sequence: CASSYRGDFRETQYF. CDR3 in DNA: TGTGCCAGCAGCTACCGGGGGGACTTTCGAGAGACCCAGTACTTC.

This clonotype was picked up many times. This chain uses TRBV21-1 with TRBJ2-7; the table's D call of TRBD1 was not tested on the DNA. TRBV21-1 is a pseudogene segment. The CDR3 sequence is 13 residues long. The CDR3 DNA reads as TGTGCCAGCAGCGCCCCGGGACCATTTGAGCAGTACTTC. It translates to CASSAPGPFEQYF.

This clonotype was counted many times. The chain employs TRBV30 and TRBJ2-1; D unclear. There are 14 residues in the CDR3. CDR1 is GTSNPN, CDR2 SVGIG, per germline (reference sequence). V was trimmed by 1 base and J by 3 bases, leaving 10 bases between them. CDR3 region: CAWSGAALYNEQFF. CDR3 in DNA: TGTGCCTGGAGTGGGGCTGCACTCTACAATGAGCAGTTCTTC.

By its share, this clonotype is medium-sized (0.01 to 0.1%). The chain uses TRBV9 and TRBJ1-1; perhaps TRBD1 as D (6 bases). Germline lookup yields CDR1 SGDLS and CDR2 YYNGEE. V lost 0 bases, J lost 0 bases, and 12 bases lay in between. The CDR3 runs 16 residues. This CDR3 is CASSVAGESMNTEAFF. As DNA, the CDR3 is TGTGCCAGCAGCGTAGCAGGGGAGAGCATGAACACTGAAGCTTTCTTT.

This clonotype was seen repeatedly, ten times or more. This chain connects TRBV24-1 to TRBJ1-2; 7 bases are a match to TRBD1. V was clipped by 2 bases and J by 8 bases; unmatched bases: 7. The CDR3 sequence is 14 residues long. In germline, CDR1 is KGHDR, CDR2 SFDVKD. The CDR3 DNA is TGTGCCACCAGTGATTCGACAGGGATAGGCGGCTACACCTTC. Translating gives CATSDSTGIGGYTF.

This clonotype has at least ten counts. The V gene is TRBV29-1, the J gene TRBJ2-1; 13 bases align to TRBD2. Trimming removed 7 bases from V and 9 bases from J; junction bases left unmatched: 9. Germline lookup yields CDR1 SQVTM and CDR2 ANQGSEA. This CDR3 has 14 residues. The chain's CDR3 is CSGVLAGGLSEQFF. CDR3 bases: TGCAGCGGGGTACTAGCGGGAGGGCTTAGTGAGCAGTTCTTC.

This clonotype has ten or more counts. The chain joins TRBV4-3 to TRBJ2-1; no clear D. The germline V gene has CDR1 LGHNA and CDR2 YSLEER. CDR3 length equals 13 residues. Trimming took 4 bases from V and 3 from J, leaving 7 bases between them. The DNA for the CDR3 is TGCGCCAGCAGCCCACTACGCTACAATGAGCAGTTCTTC. The encoded protein is CASSPLRYNEQFF.

This clonotype has ten or more counts. J is TRBJ2-7 and V is TRBV7-2; a weak D match, TRBD2 (6 bases). Germline-derived CDR1 and CDR2 are SGHTA and FQGNSA. The V gene lost 5 bases and the J gene lost 2 bases, with 19 bases spanning the gap. The CDR3 length is 16 residues. CDR3: CASSPMYGGAPYEQYF. The CDR3 DNA reads TGTGCCAGCAGCCCTATGTACGGGGGAGCACCCTACGAGCAGTACTTC.

This clonotype was counted many times. The chain employs TRBV20-1 and TRBJ2-1; D possibly corresponds to TRBD2 (6 bases). The V end was cut by 3 bases, the J end by 0 bases, with 18 bases between. CDR3 length: 17 residues. The germline CDR1 and CDR2 sequences are DFQATT and SNEGSKA (reference sequence). This chain's CDR3 is CSASNPGVAVSYNEQFF. The DNA for the CDR3 is TGCAGTGCTAGTAACCCCGGAGTAGCGGTCTCCTACAATGAGCAGTTCTTC.

This clonotype appeared many times. The chain carries TRBV2 and TRBJ2-1; 7 bases are shared with TRBD2. V shed 6 bases, J shed 4 bases, and the junction held 12 bases outside the gene matches. This CDR3 is 16 amino acids long. Germline CDR1 SNHLY, CDR2 FYNNEI. The CDR3 sequence is CASSIGGVLVYNEQFF. CDR3 coding DNA: TGTGCCAGCAGCATTGGGGGGGTTTTGGTGTACAATGAGCAGTTCTTC.

This clonotype was detected ten times or more. The chain combines TRBV6-5 with TRBJ2-1, with 7 bases fitting TRBD1. The length of the CDR3 is 16 residues. Germline CDR1 and CDR2: MNHEY and SVGAGI. The ends lost 0 bases at V and 7 bases at J; junction bases unmatched: 9. CDR3 nucleotides: TGTGCCAGCAGTTACTCGTATCTCAGGGGGTTTAATGAGCAGTTCTTC. As protein: CASSYSYLRGFNEQFF.